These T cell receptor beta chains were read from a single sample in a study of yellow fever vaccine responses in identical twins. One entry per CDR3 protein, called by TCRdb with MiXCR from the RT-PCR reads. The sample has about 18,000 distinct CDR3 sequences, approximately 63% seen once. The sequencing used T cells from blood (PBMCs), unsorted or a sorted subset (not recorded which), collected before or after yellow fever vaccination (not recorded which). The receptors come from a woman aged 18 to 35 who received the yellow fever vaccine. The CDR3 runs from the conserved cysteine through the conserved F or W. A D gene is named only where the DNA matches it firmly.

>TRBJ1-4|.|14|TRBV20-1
CSALRGATNEKLFF
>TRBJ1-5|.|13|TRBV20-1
CSARGTENQPQHF
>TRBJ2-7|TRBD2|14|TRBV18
CASSPGLDSYEQYF
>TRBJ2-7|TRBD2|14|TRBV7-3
CASSLNSGSSEQYF
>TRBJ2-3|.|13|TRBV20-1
CSASRGDTDTQYF
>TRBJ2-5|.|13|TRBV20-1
CSASVQGQETQYF
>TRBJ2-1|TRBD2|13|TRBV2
CASRGAGLNEQFF
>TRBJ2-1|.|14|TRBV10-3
CAISYSEVYNEQFF
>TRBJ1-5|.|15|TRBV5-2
CASDTGTGGRQPQHF
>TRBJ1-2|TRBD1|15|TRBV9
CASSVGGTGDYGYTF
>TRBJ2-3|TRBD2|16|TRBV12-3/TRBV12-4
CASSFGLAVGTDTQYF
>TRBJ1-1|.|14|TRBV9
CASSEREVSTEAFF
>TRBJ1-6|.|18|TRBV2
CASSEAGLRWTDNSPLHF
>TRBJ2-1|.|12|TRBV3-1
CASSQEGREQFF
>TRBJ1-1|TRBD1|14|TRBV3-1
CASAYSSTGGEAFF
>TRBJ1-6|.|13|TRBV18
CASSPQPDSPLHF
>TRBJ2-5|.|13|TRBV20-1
CSASRGPQETQYF